This is a list of T cell receptor beta chains from one sample in a study of cytomegalovirus exposure and HLA in healthy donors. Produced via immunoSEQ multiplex PCR; TCRdb's table is partial and in-frame only. The sample lists about 160,000 clones; roughly 82% were seen once. Sequenced: PBMCs. These TCRs come from a girl between 10 and 17 years old in good health and CMV-seropositive. Each CDR3 is given with its conserved first and last residue. Each record gives: J gene, clone size, D gene, V gene, CDR3 DNA, CDR3 protein. A D gene is named only where the DNA matches it firmly. Some rows mark clone size as missing; the rest say once, few, many or name a class of expanded clone.

J: TRBJ1-4; size: -; D: TRBD1; V: TRBV5-4; DNA: TGTGCCAGCAGCTTGTTGACAGGGAGTTTTGCAACTAATGAAAAACTGTTTTTT; CDR3: CASSLLTGSFATNEKLFF
J: TRBJ1-5; size: -; D: -; V: TRBV28; DNA: TGTGCCAGCAGTTCAGGGGCGACAATCAATCAGCCCCAGCATTTT; CDR3: CASSSGATINQPQHF
J: TRBJ2-7; size: once; D: TRBD2; V: TRBV4-2; DNA: TGTGCCAGCAGCCAAGCCCCCAGCGGGGCACCCTCGTCGGGGAACGAGCAGTACTTC; CDR3: CASSQAPSGAPSSGNEQYF
J: TRBJ2-2; size: few; D: -; V: TRBV6-1; DNA: TGTGCCAGCAGGGGGGGGGCGGTCGGGGCCGGGGAGCTGTTTTTT; CDR3: CASRGGAVGAGELFF
J: TRBJ2-2; size: -; D: -; V: TRBV7-9; DNA: TGTGCCAGCACCGGAAGGTTCCAGGGGACCGGGGAGCTGTTTTTT; CDR3: CASTGRFQGTGELFF
J: TRBJ1-5; size: -; D: -; V: TRBV28; DNA: TGTGCCAGCAGTTTCCGACCGGGTAGCAATCAGCCCCAGCATTTT; CDR3: CASSFRPGSNQPQHF
J: TRBJ2-5; size: -; D: TRBD2; V: TRBV28; DNA: TGTGCCAGCAGTTTAGGTCTAGCGGGGGGGGTGACCCAGTACTTC; CDR3: CASSLGLAGGVTQYF
J: TRBJ1-1; size: -; D: -; V: TRBV30; DNA: TGTGCCTTCAGCGCCGGCACTGAAGCTTTCTTT; CDR3: CAFSAGTEAFF
J: TRBJ2-1; size: -; D: -; V: TRBV27; DNA: TGTGCCAGCAGTGGAGGTTTGCCAGCCTACAATGAGCAGTTCTTC; CDR3: CASSGGLPAYNEQFF
J: TRBJ2-3; size: -; D: -; V: TRBV7-3; DNA: TGTGCCAGCAGCTTATCAAGCACAGATACGCAGTATTTT; CDR3: CASSLSSTDTQYF
J: TRBJ2-7; size: once; D: TRBD1; V: TRBV5-1; DNA: TGCGCCAGCAGCTTGGGGCCGTTGACAGGGCTCTACGAGCAGTACTTC; CDR3: CASSLGPLTGLYEQYF
J: TRBJ2-1; size: -; D: -; V: TRBV9; DNA: TGTGCCAGCAGGGGCGGGGGCAGCTCCTACAATGAGCAGTTCTTC; CDR3: CASRGGGSSYNEQFF
J: TRBJ2-1; size: -; D: -; V: TRBV10-1; DNA: TGCGCCAGCAGTGAGGGTCAGGGTGAGCAGTTCTTC; CDR3: CASSEGQGEQFF
J: TRBJ1-2; size: -; D: -; V: TRBV25-1; DNA: TGTGCCAGCAGTGAGGGACATGGGATGGTGGACTATGGCTACACCTTC; CDR3: CASSEGHGMVDYGYTF
J: TRBJ2-5; size: -; D: TRBD1; V: TRBV6-1; DNA: TGTGCCAGCAGTAGTACAGGGGGCGCGGAAGAGACCCAGTACTTC; CDR3: CASSSTGGAEETQYF
J: TRBJ2-1; size: -; D: -; V: TRBV7-9; DNA: TGTGCCAGCACGTTCGGCAATGAGCAGTTCTTC; CDR3: CASTFGNEQFF
J: TRBJ1-5; size: -; D: -; V: TRBV2; DNA: TGTGCCAGCGGACAGCGCTTAGGGCAGCCCCAGCATTTT; CDR3: CASGQRLGQPQHF
J: TRBJ1-1; size: -; D: TRBD1; V: TRBV18; DNA: TGTGCCAGCTCACCGGCGCAGGGGGCAATCGGCACTGAAGCTTTCTTT; CDR3: CASSPAQGAIGTEAFF
J: TRBJ2-3; size: -; D: TRBD2; V: TRBV2; DNA: TGTGCCAGCAGGTCCGGGACTAGCAACACAGATACGCAGTATTTT; CDR3: CASRSGTSNTDTQYF
J: TRBJ2-7; size: -; D: -; V: TRBV4-1; DNA: TGCGCCAGCAGCCAAGAACCGGGACAAGGGATCTACGAGCAGTACTTC; CDR3: CASSQEPGQGIYEQYF
J: TRBJ1-4; size: few; D: -; V: TRBV28; DNA: TGTGCCAGCAGTCTGCCTGGGGGAGGGGAAAAACTGTTTTTT; CDR3: CASSLPGGGEKLFF
J: TRBJ1-1; size: -; D: -; V: TRBV9; DNA: TGTGCCAGCGCCCTGGGAGTTATGAACACTGAAGCTTTCTTT; CDR3: CASALGVMNTEAFF
J: TRBJ1-5; size: once; D: TRBD1; V: TRBV27; DNA: TGTGCCTCGGGACAGGGGGGCAATCAGCCCCAGCATTTT; CDR3: CASGQGGNQPQHF
J: TRBJ2-3; size: -; D: TRBD2; V: TRBV7-2; DNA: TGTGCCAGCAGCTTATTAGGCGGGGGGCTTAGGGATACGCAGTATTTT; CDR3: CASSLLGGGLRDTQYF
J: TRBJ2-7; size: -; D: -; V: TRBV30; DNA: TGTGCCTTGAGCAAGCAGAAGGCGGCATACGAGCAGTACTTC; CDR3: CALSKQKAAYEQYF
J: TRBJ2-3; size: once; D: TRBD2; V: TRBV6-5; DNA: TGTGCCAGCACCCCCGCTAGCGGGGGGACAGATACGCAGTATTTT; CDR3: CASTPASGGTDTQYF
J: TRBJ1-4; size: -; D: TRBD1; V: TRBV27; DNA: TGTGCCAGCAGTTTAAAGGGGGCAGGAGAAAAACTGTTTTTT; CDR3: CASSLKGAGEKLFF
J: TRBJ1-3; size: -; D: -; V: TRBV6-5; DNA: TGTGCCAGCAGTTACCTATCTGGAAACACCATATATTTT; CDR3: CASSYLSGNTIYF
J: TRBJ2-1; size: -; D: -; V: TRBV7-6; DNA: TGTGCCAGCAGCGTCTTGAATGAGCAGTTCTTC; CDR3: CASSVLNEQFF
J: TRBJ2-5; size: few; D: -; V: TRBV2; DNA: TGTGCCAGCCAGGGTGTTGAGACCCAGTACTTC; CDR3: CASQGVETQYF
J: TRBJ1-5; size: -; D: -; V: TRBV6-1; DNA: TGTGCCAGCAGTGAACTTGAGGTTCGGGGTCAGCCCCAGCATTTT; CDR3: CASSELEVRGQPQHF
J: TRBJ1-2; size: once; D: TRBD1; V: TRBV7-2; DNA: TGTGCCAGCAGCAGACAGGGGTTTGTGGATGGCTACACCTTC; CDR3: CASSRQGFVDGYTF
J: TRBJ2-3; size: -; D: -; V: TRBV9; DNA: TGTGCCAGCAGCCTTAGCGTCCGCACAGATACGCAGTATTTT; CDR3: CASSLSVRTDTQYF
J: TRBJ2-7; size: -; D: TRBD2; V: TRBV19; DNA: TGTGCCAGTAGTATTCTAGCGGGAGACTACGAGCAGTACTTC; CDR3: CASSILAGDYEQYF
J: TRBJ2-3; size: -; D: TRBD2; V: TRBV7-3; DNA: TGTGCCAGCAGCCTTGGACTAGCTATGGGGACAGATACGCAGTATTTT; CDR3: CASSLGLAMGTDTQYF
J: TRBJ2-7; size: few; D: TRBD1; V: TRBV9; DNA: TGTGCCAGCAGCCCCCGACAGGGGAGTGTGGAGCAGTACTTC; CDR3: CASSPRQGSVEQYF